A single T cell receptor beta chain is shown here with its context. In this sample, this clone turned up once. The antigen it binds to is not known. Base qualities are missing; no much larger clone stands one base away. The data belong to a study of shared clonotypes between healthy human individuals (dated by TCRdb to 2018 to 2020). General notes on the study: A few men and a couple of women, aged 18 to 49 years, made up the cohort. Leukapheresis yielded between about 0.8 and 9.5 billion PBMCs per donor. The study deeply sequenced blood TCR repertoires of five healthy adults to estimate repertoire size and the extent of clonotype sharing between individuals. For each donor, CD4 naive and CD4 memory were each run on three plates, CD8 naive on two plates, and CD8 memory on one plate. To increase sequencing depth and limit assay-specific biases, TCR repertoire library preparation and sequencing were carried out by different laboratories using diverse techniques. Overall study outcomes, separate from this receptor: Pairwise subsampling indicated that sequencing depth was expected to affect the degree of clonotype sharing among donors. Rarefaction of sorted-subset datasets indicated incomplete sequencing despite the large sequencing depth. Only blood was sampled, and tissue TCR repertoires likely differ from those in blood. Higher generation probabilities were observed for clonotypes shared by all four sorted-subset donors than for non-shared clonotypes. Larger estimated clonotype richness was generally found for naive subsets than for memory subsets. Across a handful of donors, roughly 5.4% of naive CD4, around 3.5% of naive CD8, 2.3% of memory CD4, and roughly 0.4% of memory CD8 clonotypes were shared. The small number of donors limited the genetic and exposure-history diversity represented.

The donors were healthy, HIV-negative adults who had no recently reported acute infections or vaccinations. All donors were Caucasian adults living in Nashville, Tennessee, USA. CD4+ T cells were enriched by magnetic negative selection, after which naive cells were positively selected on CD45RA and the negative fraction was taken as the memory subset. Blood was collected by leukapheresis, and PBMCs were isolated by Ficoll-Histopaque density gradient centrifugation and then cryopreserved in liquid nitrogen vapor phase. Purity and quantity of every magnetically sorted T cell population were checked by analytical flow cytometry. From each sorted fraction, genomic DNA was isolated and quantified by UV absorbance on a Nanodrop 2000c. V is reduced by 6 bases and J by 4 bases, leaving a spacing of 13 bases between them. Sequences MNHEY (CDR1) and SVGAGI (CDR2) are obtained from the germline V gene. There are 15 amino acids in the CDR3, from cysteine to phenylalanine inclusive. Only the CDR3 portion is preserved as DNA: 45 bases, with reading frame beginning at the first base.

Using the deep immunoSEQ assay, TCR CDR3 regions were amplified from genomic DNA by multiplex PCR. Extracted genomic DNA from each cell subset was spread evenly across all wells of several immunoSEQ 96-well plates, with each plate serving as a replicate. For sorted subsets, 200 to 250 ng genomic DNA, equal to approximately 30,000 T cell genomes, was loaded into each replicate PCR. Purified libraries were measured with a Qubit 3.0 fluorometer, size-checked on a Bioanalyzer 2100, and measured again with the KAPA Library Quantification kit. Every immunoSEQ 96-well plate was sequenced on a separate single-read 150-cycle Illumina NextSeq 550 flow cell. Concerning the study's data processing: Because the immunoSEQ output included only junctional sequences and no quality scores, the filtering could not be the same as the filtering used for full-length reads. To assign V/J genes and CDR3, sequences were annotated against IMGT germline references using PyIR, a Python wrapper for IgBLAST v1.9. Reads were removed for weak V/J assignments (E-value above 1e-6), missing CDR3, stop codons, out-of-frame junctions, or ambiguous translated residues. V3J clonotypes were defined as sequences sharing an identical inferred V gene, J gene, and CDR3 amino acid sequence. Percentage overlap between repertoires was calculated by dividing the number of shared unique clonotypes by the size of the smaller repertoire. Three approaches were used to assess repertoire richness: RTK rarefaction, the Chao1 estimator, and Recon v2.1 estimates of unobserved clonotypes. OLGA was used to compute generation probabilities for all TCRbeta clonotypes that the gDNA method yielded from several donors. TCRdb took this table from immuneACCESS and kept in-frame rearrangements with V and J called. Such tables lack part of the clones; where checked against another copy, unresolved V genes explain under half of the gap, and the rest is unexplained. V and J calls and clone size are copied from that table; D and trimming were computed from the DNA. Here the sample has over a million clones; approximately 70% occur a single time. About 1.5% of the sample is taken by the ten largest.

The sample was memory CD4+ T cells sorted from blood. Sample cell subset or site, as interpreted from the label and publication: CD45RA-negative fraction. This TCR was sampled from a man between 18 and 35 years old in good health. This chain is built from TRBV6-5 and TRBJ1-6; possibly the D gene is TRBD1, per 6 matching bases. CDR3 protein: CASRAGQRYNSPLHF. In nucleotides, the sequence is TGTGCCAGCAGAGCTGGACAGAGATATAATTCACCCCTCCACTTT.